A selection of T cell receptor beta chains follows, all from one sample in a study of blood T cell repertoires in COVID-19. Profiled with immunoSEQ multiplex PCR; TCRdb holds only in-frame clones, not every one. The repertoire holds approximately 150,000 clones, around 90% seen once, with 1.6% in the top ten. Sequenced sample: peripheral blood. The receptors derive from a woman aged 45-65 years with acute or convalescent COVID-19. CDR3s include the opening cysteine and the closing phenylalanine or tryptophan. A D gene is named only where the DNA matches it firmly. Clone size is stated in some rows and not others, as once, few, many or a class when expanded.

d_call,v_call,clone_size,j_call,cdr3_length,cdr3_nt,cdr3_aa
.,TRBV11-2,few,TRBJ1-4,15,TGTGCCAGCAGCCTTAACGGCAGGGGTTCCGAAAAACTGTTTTTT,CASSLNGRGSEKLFF
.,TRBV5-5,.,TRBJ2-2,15,TGTGCCAGCAGCTTGAGTCCAACAGACACCGGGGAGCTGTTTTTT,CASSLSPTDTGELFF
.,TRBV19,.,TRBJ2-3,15,TGTGCCAGTAGTATGGTCAGGGGCGGCCCAGATACGCAGTATTTT,CASSMVRGGPDTQYF
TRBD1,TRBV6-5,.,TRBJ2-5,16,TGTGCCAGCAGTTACGACTTGGGACAGGGCCAAGAGACCCAGTACTTC,CASSYDLGQGQETQYF
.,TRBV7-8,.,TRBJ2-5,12,TGTGCCAGCAGCCACTTTGCAGAGACCCAGTACTTC,CASSHFAETQYF
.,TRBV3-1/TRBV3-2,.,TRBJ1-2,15,TGTGCCAGCAGCCAAGATCCGGACAGATACTATGGCTACACCTTC,CASSQDPDRYYGYTF
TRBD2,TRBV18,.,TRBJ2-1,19,TGTGCCAGCTCACCCGGTACTAGCGGGGGGTCTAGCTCCTACAATGAGCAGTTCTTC,CASSPGTSGGSSSYNEQFF
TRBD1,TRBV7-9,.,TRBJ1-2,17,TGTGCCAGCCACCCCGGAGGTGGACAGGGGAAAATCTATGGCTACACCTTC,CASHPGGGQGKIYGYTF
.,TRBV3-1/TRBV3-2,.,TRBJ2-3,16,TGTGCCAGCAGCTTATACCATCCCACTCGCACAGATACGCAGTATTTT,CASSLYHPTRTDTQYF
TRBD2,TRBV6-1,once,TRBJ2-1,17,TGTGCCAGCAGTGAAGAGATCGGGCGGGGGACCTACAATGAGCAGTTCTTC,CASSEEIGRGTYNEQFF
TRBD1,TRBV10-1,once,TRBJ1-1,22,TGCGCCAGCAGCGCCCCTAGGACAGGTACGGACTCCTTCCCCCGGATGAACACTGAAGCTTTCTTT,CASSAPRTGTDSFPRMNTEAFF
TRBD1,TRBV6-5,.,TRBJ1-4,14,TGTGCCAGCAGGGGACAGGGAGGGAAGGAAAAACTGTTTTTT,CASRGQGGKEKLFF
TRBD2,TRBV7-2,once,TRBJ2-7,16,TGTGCCAGCAGTGATTCGTTACTAGCGCCAGCCTACGAGCAGTACTTC,CASSDSLLAPAYEQYF
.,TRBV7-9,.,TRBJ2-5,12,TGTGCCAGCAGCTTAGTCGGAGAGACCCAGTACTTC,CASSLVGETQYF
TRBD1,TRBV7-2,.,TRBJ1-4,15,TGTGCCAGCAGTTTAGCCCCGACAGGGGGGGGAAAACTGTTTTTT,CASSLAPTGGGKLFF
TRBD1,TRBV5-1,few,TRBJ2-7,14,TGCGCCAGCAGCTTTTGGGACAGCCTTAACGAGCAGTACTTC,CASSFWDSLNEQYF
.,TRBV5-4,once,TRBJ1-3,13,TGTGCCAGCAGCTTGACCGGGGGAGACACCATATATTTT,CASSLTGGDTIYF
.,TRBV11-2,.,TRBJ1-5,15,TGTGCCAGCAGCTTAAATGGACATATGAATCAGCCCCAGCATTTT,CASSLNGHMNQPQHF
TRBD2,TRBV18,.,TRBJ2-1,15,TGTGCCAGCTCACCTACTAGCGGGAGGGACAATGAGCAGTTCTTC,CASSPTSGRDNEQFF
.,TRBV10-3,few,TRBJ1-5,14,TGTGCCATCAGTAAGGGGGACACCCCCGAGCCCCAGCATTTT,CAISKGDTPEPQHF
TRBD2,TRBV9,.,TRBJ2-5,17,TGTGCCAGCAGCGTAGGGACTAGCGGGGGTAGACAAGAGACCCAGTACTTC,CASSVGTSGGRQETQYF
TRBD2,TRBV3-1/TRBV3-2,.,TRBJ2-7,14,TGTGCCAGCAGCCAAGAAGGAGCGGGAGTCGAGCAGTACTTC,CASSQEGAGVEQYF
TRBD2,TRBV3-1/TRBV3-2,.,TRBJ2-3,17,TGTGCCAGCAGCCAAGTAAGGCTAGCGGGGGGCACAGATACGCAGTATTTT,CASSQVRLAGGTDTQYF
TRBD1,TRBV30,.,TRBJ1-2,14,TGTGCCTGGAGGGTCTGGACAGGGGGCGATGGCTACACCTTC,CAWRVWTGGDGYTF
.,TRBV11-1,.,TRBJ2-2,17,TGTGCCAGCAGCTTAGCTTGGCAGGGATTAGGAACCGGGGAGCTGTTTTTT,CASSLAWQGLGTGELFF
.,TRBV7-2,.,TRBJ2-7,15,TGTGCCAGCAGCTTAGGACTCCCTAGTGGGTACGAGCAGTACTTC,CASSLGLPSGYEQYF
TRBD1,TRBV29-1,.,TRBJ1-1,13,TGCAGCGCCCAGGGACAGGCGAACACTGAAGCTTTCTTT,CSAQGQANTEAFF
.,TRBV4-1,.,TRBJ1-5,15,TGCGCCAGCAGCCAAGTAGCAGGGGGCAATCAGCCCCAGCATTTT,CASSQVAGGNQPQHF
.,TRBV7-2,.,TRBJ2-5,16,TGTGCCAGCAGCTATTACCCCGGGACAATGGGGGAGACCCAGTACTTC,CASSYYPGTMGETQYF
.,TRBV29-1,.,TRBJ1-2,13,TGCAGCGTCGTACCAGGGGACGGCTATGGCTACACCTTC,CSVVPGDGYGYTF
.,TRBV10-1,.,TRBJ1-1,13,TGCGCCAGCAGTGAGTCGAGCCGAGCAGAAGCTTTCTTT,CASSESSRAEAFF
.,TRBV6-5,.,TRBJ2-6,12,TGTGCCACCCTCTCTGGGGCCAACGTCCTGACTTTC,CATLSGANVLTF
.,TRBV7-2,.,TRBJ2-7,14,TGTGCCAGCAGCCCTAGCGTTTTGCACTACGAGCAGTACTTC,CASSPSVLHYEQYF
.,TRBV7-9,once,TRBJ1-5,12,TGTGCCAGCAGCTTAGGTCAACAGCCCCAGCATTTT,CASSLGQQPQHF
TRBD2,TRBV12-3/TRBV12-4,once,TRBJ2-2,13,TGTGCCACCAGCGGGACGAACACCGGGGAGCTGTTTTTT,CATSGTNTGELFF
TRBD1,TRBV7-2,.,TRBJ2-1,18,TGTGCCAGCAGCCATACTCCGGGACAGGGGGCAGGATACAATGAGCAGTTCTTC,CASSHTPGQGAGYNEQFF
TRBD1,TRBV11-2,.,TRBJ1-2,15,TGTGCCAGCAGCCCCCTGGACAGGGCTGGGTATGGCTACACCTTC,CASSPLDRAGYGYTF
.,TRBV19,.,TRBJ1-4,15,TGTGCCAGTAGTATATCCAGGGTTTCTAATGAAAAACTGTTTTTT,CASSISRVSNEKLFF
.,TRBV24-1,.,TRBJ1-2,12,TGTGCCACCAGTGATTCGTCCTATGGCTACACCTTC,CATSDSSYGYTF
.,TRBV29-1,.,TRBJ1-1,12,TGCAGCGGCCTCGGAGGGAACACTGAAGCTTTCTTT,CSGLGGNTEAFF
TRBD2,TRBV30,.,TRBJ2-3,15,TGTGCCTGGTCCCTTAAGGCGGGAGTAACAGATACGCAGTATTTT,CAWSLKAGVTDTQYF
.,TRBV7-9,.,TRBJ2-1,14,TGTGCCAGCAGCTTATTGGAGGGAATCAATGAGCAGTTCTTC,CASSLLEGINEQFF
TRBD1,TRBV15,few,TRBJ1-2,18,TGTGCCACCAGCAGTGGGGACAGGGATGAGGTGGTAGGATATGGCTACACCTTC,CATSSGDRDEVVGYGYTF
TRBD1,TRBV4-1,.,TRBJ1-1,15,TGCGCCAGCAGCCCTGGACAGGGGGCGAACACTGAAGCTTTCTTT,CASSPGQGANTEAFF
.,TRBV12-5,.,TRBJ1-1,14,TGTGCTAGTGCCCCCGCGGCAGGGGCGACTGAAGCTTTCTTT,CASAPAAGATEAFF
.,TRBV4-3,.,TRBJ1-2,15,TGCGCCAGCAGCCAAGCATCTGGAGGGAACTATGGCTACACCTTC,CASSQASGGNYGYTF